Sequencing of this TCR beta chain was carried out in a study of shared clonotypes between healthy human individuals. Study at large: Every donor yielded three CD4 naive, three CD4 memory, two CD8 naive and one CD8 memory plate.

Study processing details: ImmunoSEQ supplied junction-only sequences lacking quality scores, so filtering was different. The protocol was immunoSEQ multiplex PCR, while the TCRdb copy is restricted to in-frame clones and leaves out a portion. D and trimming come from the DNA, and the V and J calls and clone size come from that table. This sample has roughly 1,500,000 clones, with about 98.5% found just once. This CDR3 comprises 14 residues. Germline V gives CDR1 MNHEY, CDR2 SVGAGI. Trimming took 10 bases from V and 5 from J; bases not matched to a gene: 8. The sequence was obtained from a man aged 25 to 40 in good health. The chain joins TRBV6-5 to TRBJ2-7; 13 bases agree with TRBD2. The sample taken for sequencing was naive CD4+ T cells sorted from blood. Subset meaning: CD45RA+ positively selected. This CDR3 reads CATKTSGGSNEQYF. Written as DNA, the CDR3 is TGTGCCACCAAGACTAGCGGGGGGTCCAACGAGCAGTACTTC.